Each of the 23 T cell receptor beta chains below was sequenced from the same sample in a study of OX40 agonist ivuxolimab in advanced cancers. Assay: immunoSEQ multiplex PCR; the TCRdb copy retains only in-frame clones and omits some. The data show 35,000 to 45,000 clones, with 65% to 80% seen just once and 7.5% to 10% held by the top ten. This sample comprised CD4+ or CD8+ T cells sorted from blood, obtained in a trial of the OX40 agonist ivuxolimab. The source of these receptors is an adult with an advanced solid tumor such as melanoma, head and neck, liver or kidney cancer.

CDR3 in amino acids: CASSDTGTATLAKNIQYF. CDR3 sequence (DNA): TGTGCCAGCAGTGATACCGGGACAGCCACCTTAGCCAAAAACATTCAGTACTTC. V usage is TRBV6-1 and J usage is TRBJ2-4; 7 nucleotides match TRBD1. The CDR3 is 18 residues long. The V gene's germline CDR1 is MNHNS and CDR2 SASEGT. The junction had 11 bases not matched to a gene; V was cut back by 3 bases and J by 0 bases.

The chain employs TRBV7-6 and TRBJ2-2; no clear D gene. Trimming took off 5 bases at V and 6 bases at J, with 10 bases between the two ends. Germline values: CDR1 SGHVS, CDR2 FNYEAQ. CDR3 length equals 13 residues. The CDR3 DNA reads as TGTGCCAGCAGCCAGTCTGGGGCCGGGGAGCTGTTTTTT. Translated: CASSQSGAGELFF.

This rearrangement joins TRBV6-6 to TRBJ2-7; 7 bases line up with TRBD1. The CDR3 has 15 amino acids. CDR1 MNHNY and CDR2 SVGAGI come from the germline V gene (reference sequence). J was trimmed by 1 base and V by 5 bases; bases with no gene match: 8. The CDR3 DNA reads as TGTGCCAGCAGTGGATTCGACAGGGATTCCTACGAGCAGTACTTC. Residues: CASSGFDRDSYEQYF.

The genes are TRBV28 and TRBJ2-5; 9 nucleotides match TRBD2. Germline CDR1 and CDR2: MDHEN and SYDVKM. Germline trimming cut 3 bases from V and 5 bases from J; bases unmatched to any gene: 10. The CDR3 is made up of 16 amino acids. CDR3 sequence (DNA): TGTGCCAGCAGTTTTTCCCAGCGGGGGGCCGGGGAGACCCAGTACTTC. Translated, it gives CASSFSQRGAGETQYF.

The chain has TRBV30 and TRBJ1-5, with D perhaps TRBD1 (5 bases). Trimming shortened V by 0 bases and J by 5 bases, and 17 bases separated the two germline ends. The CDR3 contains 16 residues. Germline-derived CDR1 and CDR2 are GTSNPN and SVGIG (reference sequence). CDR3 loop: CAWSVGRTRRDQPQHF. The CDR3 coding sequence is TGTGCCTGGAGTGTGGGCCGGACACGGAGAGATCAGCCCCAGCATTTT. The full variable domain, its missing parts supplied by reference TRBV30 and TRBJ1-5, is SQTIHQWPATLVQPVGSPLSLECTVEGTSNPNLYWYRQAAGRGLQLLFYSVGIGQISSEVPQNLSASRPQDRQFILSSKKLLLSDSGFYLCAWSVGRTRRDQPQHFGDGTRLSIL.

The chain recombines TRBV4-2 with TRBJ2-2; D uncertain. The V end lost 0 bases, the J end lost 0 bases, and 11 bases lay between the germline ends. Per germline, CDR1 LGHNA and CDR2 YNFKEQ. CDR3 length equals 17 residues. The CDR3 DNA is TGTGCCAGCAGCCAAGACTTGGGCAGTACGAACACCGGGGAGCTGTTTTTT. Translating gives CASSQDLGSTNTGELFF.

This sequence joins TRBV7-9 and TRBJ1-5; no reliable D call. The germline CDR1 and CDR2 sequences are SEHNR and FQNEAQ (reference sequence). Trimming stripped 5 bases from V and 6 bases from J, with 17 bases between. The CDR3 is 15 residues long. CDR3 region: CASSQDVGRSQPQHF. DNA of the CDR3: TGTGCCAGCAGCCAAGATGTTGGACGCAGTCAGCCCCAGCATTTT.

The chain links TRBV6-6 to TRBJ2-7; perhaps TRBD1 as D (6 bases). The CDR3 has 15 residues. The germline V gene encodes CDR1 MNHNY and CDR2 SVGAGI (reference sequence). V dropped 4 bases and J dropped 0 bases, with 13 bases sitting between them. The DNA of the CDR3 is TGTGCCAGCAGTTCCCGAGACAGGAGCTCCTACGAGCAGTACTTC. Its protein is CASSSRDRSSYEQYF.

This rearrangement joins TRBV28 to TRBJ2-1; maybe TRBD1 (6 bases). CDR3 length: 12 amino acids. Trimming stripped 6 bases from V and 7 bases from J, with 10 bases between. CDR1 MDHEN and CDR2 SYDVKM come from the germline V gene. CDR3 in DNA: TGTGCCAGCAGATTACAGGGTAATGAGCAGTTCTTC. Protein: CASRLQGNEQFF.

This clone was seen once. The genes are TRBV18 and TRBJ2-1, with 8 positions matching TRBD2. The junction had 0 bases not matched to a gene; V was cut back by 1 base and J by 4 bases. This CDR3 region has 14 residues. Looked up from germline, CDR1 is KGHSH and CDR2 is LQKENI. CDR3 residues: CASSPQRGYNEQFF. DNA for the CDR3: TGTGCCAGCTCACCACAGCGGGGGTACAATGAGCAGTTCTTC.

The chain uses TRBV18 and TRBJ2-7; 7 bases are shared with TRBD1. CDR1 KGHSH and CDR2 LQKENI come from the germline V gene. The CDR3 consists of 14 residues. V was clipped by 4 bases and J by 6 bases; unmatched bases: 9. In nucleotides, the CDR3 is TGTGCCAGCTCACTCCGACAGGGTCACGGCGAGCAGTACTTC. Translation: CASSLRQGHGEQYF.

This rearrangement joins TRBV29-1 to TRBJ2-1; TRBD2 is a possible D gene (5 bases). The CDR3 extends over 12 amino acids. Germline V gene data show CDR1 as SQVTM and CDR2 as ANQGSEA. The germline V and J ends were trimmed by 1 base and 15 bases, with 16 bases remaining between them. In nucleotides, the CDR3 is TGCAGCGTTGAAGTTAGCGTCGAGTTACCGTTCTTC. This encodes CSVEVSVELPFF.

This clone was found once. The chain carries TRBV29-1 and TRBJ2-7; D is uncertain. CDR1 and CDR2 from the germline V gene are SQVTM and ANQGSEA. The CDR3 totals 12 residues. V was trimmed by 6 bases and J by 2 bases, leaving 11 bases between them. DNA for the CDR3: TGCAGCGTGGTTGCGCCAACCTACGAGCAGTACTTC. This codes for CSVVAPTYEQYF.

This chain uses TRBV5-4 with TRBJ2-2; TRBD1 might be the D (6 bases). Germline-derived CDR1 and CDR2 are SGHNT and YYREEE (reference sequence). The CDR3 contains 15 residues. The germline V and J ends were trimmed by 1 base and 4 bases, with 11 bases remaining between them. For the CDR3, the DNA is TGTGCCAGCAGCTTGTCAGGGGCGGGCACCGGGGAGCTGTTTTTT. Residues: CASSLSGAGTGELFF.

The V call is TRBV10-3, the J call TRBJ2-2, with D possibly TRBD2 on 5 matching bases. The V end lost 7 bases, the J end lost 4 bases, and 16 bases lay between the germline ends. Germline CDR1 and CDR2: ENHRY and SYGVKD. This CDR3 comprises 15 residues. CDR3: CAIKGGQAGTGELFF. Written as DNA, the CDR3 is TGTGCCATCAAGGGTGGGCAGGCGGGCACCGGGGAGCTGTTTTTT.

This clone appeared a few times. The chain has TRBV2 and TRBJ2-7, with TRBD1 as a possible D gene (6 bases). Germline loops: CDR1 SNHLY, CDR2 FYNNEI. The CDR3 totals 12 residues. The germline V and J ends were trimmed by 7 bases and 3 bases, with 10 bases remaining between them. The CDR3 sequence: CASTSQGYEQYF. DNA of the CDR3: TGTGCCAGCACATCACAGGGCTACGAGCAGTACTTC.

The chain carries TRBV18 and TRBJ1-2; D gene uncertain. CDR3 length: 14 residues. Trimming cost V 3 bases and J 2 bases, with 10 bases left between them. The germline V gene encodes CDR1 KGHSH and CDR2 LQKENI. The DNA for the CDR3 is TGTGCCAGCTCACCCCGGGGAGAGAACTATGGCTACACCTTC. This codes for CASSPRGENYGYTF.

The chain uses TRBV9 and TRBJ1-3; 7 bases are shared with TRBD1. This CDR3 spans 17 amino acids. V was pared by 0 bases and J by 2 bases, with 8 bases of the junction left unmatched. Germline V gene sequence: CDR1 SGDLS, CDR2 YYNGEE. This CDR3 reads CASSVDAGGIAGNTIYF. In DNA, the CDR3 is TGTGCCAGCAGCGTAGATGCAGGGGGTATCGCTGGAAACACCATATATTTT.

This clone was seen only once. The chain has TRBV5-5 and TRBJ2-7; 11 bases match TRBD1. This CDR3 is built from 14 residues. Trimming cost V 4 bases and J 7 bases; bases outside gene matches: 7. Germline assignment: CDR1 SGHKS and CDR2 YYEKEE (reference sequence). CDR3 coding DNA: TGTGCCAGCAGCCCCGGACAGGGGGCGTATGAGCAGTACTTC. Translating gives CASSPGQGAYEQYF. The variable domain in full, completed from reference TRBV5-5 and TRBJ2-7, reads DAGVTQSPTHLIKTRGQQVTLRCSPISGHKSVSWYQQVLGQGPQFIFQYYEKEERGRGNFPDRFSARQFPNYSSELNVNALLLGDSALYLCASSPGQGAYEQYFGPGTRLTVT.

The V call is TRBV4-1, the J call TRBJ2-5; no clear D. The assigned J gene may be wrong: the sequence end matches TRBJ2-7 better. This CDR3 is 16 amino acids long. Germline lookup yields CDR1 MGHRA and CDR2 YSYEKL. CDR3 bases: TGCGCCAGCAGCCAAGATAAGGCGCCACAGACCTACGAGCAGTACTTC. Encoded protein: CASSQDKAPQTYEQYF.

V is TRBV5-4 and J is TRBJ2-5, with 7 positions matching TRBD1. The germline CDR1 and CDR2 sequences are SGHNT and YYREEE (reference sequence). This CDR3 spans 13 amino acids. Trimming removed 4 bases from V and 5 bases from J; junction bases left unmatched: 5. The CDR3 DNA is TGTGCCAGCAGCCGGGACAGCGGCGAGACCCAGTACTTC. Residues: CASSRDSGETQYF.

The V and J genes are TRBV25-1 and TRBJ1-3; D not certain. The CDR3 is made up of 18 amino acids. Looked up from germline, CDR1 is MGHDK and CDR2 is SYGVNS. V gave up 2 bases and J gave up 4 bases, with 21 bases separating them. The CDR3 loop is CASSEGNLGTAWGNTIYF. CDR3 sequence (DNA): TGTGCCAGCAGTGAAGGAAATTTGGGAACCGCCTGGGGAAACACCATATATTTT. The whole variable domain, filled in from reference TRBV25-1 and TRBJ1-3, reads EADIYQTPRYLVIGTGKKITLECSQTMGHDKMYWYQQDPGMELHLIHYSYGVNSTEKGDLSSESTVSRIRTEHFPLTLESARPSHTSQYLCASSEGNLGTAWGNTIYFGEGSWLTVV.

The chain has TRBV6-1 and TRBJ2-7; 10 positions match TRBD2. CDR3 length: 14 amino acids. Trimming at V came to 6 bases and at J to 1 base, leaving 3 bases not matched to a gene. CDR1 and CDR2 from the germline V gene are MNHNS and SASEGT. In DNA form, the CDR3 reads TGTGCCAGCAGGGGACTAGCGCGGTCCTACGAGCAGTACTTC. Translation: CASRGLARSYEQYF.